Below, one T cell receptor (beta chain) is given with its context. J gave up 3 bases and V 5 bases, and 7 bases lay outside the gene matches. Germline V gene data show CDR1 as SGHTA and CDR2 as FQGTGA. The length of the CDR3 is 15 residues. Sample-barcoded 5' priming and a J-beta primer mix drove a second PCR of 7 to 11 cycles. A single record per CDR3 protein comes from TCRdb applying MiXCR to the 5' RACE reads. The sample carries about 830,000 distinct CDR3 sequences, approximately 65% recorded once. The sample is drawn from a study of blood T cells in healthy people across ages. The source material was blood. This clonotype originated in a man younger than 45 in good health. The V and J genes are TRBV7-3 and TRBJ1-1, with 9 bases lining up with TRBD1. CDR3 protein: CASSVGTGRYTEAFF. The DNA for the CDR3 is TGTGCCAGCAGCGTCGGGACAGGGAGATACACTGAAGCTTTCTTT.